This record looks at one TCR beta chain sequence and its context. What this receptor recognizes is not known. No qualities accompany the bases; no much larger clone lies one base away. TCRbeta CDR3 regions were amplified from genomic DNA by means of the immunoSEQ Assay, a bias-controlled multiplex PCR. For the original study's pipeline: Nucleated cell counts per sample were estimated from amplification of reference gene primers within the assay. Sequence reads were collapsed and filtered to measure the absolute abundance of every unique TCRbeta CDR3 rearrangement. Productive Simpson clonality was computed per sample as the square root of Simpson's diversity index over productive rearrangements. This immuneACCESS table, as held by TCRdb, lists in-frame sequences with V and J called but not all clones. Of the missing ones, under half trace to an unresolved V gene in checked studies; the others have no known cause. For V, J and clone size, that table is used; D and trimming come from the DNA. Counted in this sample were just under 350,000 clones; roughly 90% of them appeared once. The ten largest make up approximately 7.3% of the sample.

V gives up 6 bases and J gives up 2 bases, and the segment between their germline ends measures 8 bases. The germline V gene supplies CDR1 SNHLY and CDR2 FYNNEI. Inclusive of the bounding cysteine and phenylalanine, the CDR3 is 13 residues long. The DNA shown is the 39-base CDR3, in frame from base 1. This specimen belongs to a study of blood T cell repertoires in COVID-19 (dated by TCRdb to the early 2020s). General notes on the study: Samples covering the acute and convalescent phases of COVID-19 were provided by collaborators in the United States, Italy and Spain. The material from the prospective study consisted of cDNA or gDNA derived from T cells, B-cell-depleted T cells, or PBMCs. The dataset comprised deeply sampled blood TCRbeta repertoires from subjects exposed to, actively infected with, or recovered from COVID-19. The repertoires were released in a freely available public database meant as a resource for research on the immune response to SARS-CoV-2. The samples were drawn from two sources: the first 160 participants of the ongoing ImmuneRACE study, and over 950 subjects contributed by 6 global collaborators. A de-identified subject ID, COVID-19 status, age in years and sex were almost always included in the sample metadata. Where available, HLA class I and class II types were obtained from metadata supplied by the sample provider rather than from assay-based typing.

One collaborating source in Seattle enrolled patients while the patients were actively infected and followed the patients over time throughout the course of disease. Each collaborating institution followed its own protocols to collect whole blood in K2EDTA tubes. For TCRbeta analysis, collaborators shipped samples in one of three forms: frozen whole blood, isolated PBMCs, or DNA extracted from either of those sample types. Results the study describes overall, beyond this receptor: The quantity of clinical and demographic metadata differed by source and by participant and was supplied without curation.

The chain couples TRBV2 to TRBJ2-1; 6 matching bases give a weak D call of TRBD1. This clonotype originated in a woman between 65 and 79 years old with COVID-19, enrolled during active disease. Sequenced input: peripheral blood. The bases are TGTGCCAGCAGCCGGGACACCTACAATGAGCAGTTCTTC. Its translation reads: CASSRDTYNEQFF.